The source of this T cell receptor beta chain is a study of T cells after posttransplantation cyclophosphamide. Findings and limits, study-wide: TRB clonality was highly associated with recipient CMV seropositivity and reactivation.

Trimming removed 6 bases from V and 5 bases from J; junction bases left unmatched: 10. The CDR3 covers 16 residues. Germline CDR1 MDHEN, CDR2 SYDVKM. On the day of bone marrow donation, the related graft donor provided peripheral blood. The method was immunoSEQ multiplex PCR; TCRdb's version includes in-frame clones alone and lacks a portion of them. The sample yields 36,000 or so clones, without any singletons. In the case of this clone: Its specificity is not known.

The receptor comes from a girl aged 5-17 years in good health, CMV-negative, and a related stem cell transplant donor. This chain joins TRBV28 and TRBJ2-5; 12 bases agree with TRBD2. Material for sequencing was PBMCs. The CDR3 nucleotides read TGTGCCAGCAGACCGACTAGCGGGAGATTAGAGGAGACCCAGTACTTC. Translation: CASRPTSGRLEETQYF.